One sample yielded the 25 T cell receptor beta chains listed below, sequenced in a study of T cell clones after liver transplantation. Repertoires were generated with immunoSEQ multiplex PCR, while TCRdb's copy carries only in-frame clones and drops some. Of 24,000 or so clones in the sample, roughly 69% were seen once. Source: CD4+ T cells from blood, taken before liver transplant. All receptors come from a human donor who received a liver transplant.

The V and J genes are TRBV5-1 and TRBJ2-1; TRBD2 matches 9 bases. The CDR3 has 16 amino acids. Germline loops: CDR1 SGHRS, CDR2 YFSETQ. The V gene end was trimmed by 4 bases and the J gene end by 5 bases; junction bases not matched to a gene: 10. DNA of the CDR3: TGCGCCAGCAGCCCCTTACACGGCGGGGGGGACAATGAGCAGTTCTTC. Its protein is CASSPLHGGGDNEQFF.

J is TRBJ1-3 and V is TRBV11-2; no firm D call. CDR1 is SGHAT, CDR2 FQNNGV, per germline. V was clipped by 5 bases and J by 4 bases, with 6 bases between them. The CDR3 has 12 amino acids. In nucleotides, the CDR3 is TGTGCCAGCAGCCCCCGCGGAAACACCATATATTTT. It is translated as CASSPRGNTIYF.

This chain uses TRBV5-1 with TRBJ2-5; 8 bases agree with TRBD2. Germline V gives CDR1 SGHRS, CDR2 YFSETQ. The length of the CDR3 is 15 residues. V dropped 2 bases and J dropped 5; count of bases not matched to a gene: 8. The CDR3, as DNA: TGCGCCAGCAGCTTTAATCCGGGAGGGCAGGAGACCCAGTACTTC. The encoded protein is CASSFNPGGQETQYF.

This clone appeared a few times. The chain uses TRBV23-1 and TRBJ1-5; a weak D match, TRBD1 (5 bases). TRBV23-1 is an ORF; its function is uncertain. V was shortened by 6 bases and J by 3 bases, with 30 bases between the two germline ends. The CDR3 runs to 20 residues. The CDR3 region is CASSLGIRVIIRRVNQPQHF. The DNA for the CDR3 is TGCGCCAGCAGCCTGGGTATCAGGGTGATTATCAGGAGGGTCAATCAGCCCCAGCATTTT.

This clone was picked up a small number of times. The J gene is TRBJ2-2, the V gene TRBV5-6; D perhaps matches TRBD1 (5 bases). Germline CDR1 is SGHDT and CDR2 is YYEEEE. The CDR3 contains 15 residues. V was cut by 0 bases and J by 2 bases, with 8 bases left in between. CDR3 nucleotides: TGTGCCAGCAGCTTGGGACAGCTTAACACCGGGGAGCTGTTTTTT. Its protein product is CASSLGQLNTGELFF.

This chain uses TRBV28 with TRBJ1-4; D is ambiguous. CDR3 length: 13 residues. Trimming removed 6 bases at V and 10 bases at J, with 15 bases between. Per the germline V gene, CDR1 is MDHEN and CDR2 is SYDVKM. CDR3 in amino acids: CASREWDTRKLFF. The CDR3 DNA is TGTGCCAGCAGGGAATGGGATACGCGAAAACTGTTTTTT.

The chain employs TRBV7-2 and TRBJ1-1, with D possibly TRBD1 on 5 matching bases. V lost 0 bases to trimming and J lost 2 bases, with 10 bases between them. CDR3 length: 15 amino acids. Germline V gene lookup returns CDR1 SGHTA and CDR2 FQGNSA. The chain's CDR3 is CASSLARQGNTEAFF. The CDR3 DNA reads as TGTGCCAGCAGCTTAGCGCGGCAGGGAAACACTGAAGCTTTCTTT.

The chain joins TRBV7-2 to TRBJ2-1; no clear D gene. CDR1 is SGHTA, CDR2 FQGNSA, per germline. V shed 5 bases and J shed 6 bases, with 8 bases lying between them. CDR3 length equals 12 residues. CDR3 sequence reads: CASSNPGNEQFF. The CDR3 DNA sequence: TGTGCCAGCAGCAACCCGGGCAATGAGCAGTTCTTC. The entire variable domain, with the rest obtained from reference TRBV7-2 and TRBJ2-1, is as follows: GAGVSQSPSNKVTEKGKDVELRCDPISGHTALYWYRQSLGQGLEFLIYFQGNSAPDKSGLPSDRFSAERTGGSVSTLTIQRTQQEDSAVYLCASSNPGNEQFFGPGTRLTVL.

The chain recombines TRBV7-2 with TRBJ2-1; the D is unclear. Trimming pared 1 base from V and 9 bases from J, leaving 10 bases between. The CDR3 has 13 residues. Germline loops: CDR1 SGHTA, CDR2 FQGNSA. CDR3 protein: CASSLVPSIEQFF. The DNA of the CDR3 is TGTGCCAGCAGCTTAGTTCCTAGTATTGAGCAGTTCTTC.

This clone was detected only a few times. The rearrangement uses TRBV19 and TRBJ1-3; D is uncertain. The V end lost 4 bases, the J end lost 4 bases, and 11 bases lay between the germline ends. The V gene's germline CDR1 is LNHDA and CDR2 SQIVND (reference sequence). The CDR3 consists of 14 residues. Here the CDR3 reads CASSKTGPGNTIYF. The CDR3 region has the DNA TGTGCCAGTAGTAAGACCGGGCCCGGAAACACCATATATTTT.

This chain joins TRBV15 and TRBJ1-2; the match to TRBD1 covers 9 bases. Germline lookup yields CDR1 LNHNV and CDR2 YYDKDF (reference sequence). The ends lost 0 bases at V and 7 bases at J; junction bases unmatched: 9. This CDR3 is built from 16 residues. CDR3 DNA: TGTGCCACCAGCAGAGATCTGGGACAGGGTTTAATTGGCTACACCTTC. As protein: CATSRDLGQGLIGYTF.

The chain uses TRBV6-5 and TRBJ2-1; perhaps TRBD2 as D (5 bases). CDR3 size: 14 residues. In germline, CDR1 is MNHEY, CDR2 SVGAGI. Trimming removed 5 bases at V and 10 bases at J, with 18 bases between. The CDR3 DNA sequence: TGTGCCAGCAGTGAAAGGCTAGCCCAAGGGGAGCAGTTCTTC. It specifies CASSERLAQGEQFF.

This clone was counted only a few times. The chain couples TRBV27 to TRBJ1-1, with D hard to call. The CDR3 sequence is 12 residues long. V was clipped by 5 bases and J by 0 bases, with 4 bases between them. Germline CDR1 reads MNHEY; CDR2 reads SMNVEV (reference sequence). The CDR3 loop is CASSTLNTEAFF. The CDR3 DNA is TGTGCCAGCAGTACCTTGAACACTGAAGCTTTCTTT.

This chain links TRBV5-1 with TRBJ2-2; TRBD2 agrees at 10 bases. J gave up 0 bases and V 2 bases, and 1 base lay outside the gene matches. CDR3 length: 16 residues. The germline CDR1 and CDR2 sequences are SGHRS and YFSETQ. The CDR3 coding sequence is TGCGCCAGCAGCTTAACTAGCGGGGCGAACACCGGGGAGCTGTTTTTT. Translated, it gives CASSLTSGANTGELFF.

The chain couples TRBV2 to TRBJ1-4, with D unclear. CDR3 length equals 16 residues. The ends were cut back, 3 bases at V and 0 bases at J, with 11 bases in the middle. Germline V gene sequence: CDR1 SNHLY, CDR2 FYNNEI. CDR3 loop: CASSDPGSATNEKLFF. The CDR3 DNA reads TGTGCCAGCAGTGACCCAGGAAGCGCAACTAATGAAAAACTGTTTTTT.

The gene calls are TRBV4-3 and TRBJ1-3; D is ambiguous. Trimming cost V 0 bases and J 0 bases, with 6 bases left between them. This CDR3 has 15 residues. CDR1 and CDR2 (germline): LGHNA, YSLEER. The CDR3 DNA reads TGCGCCAGCAGCCAAGACGAGGTCTCTGGAAACACCATATATTTT. Protein: CASSQDEVSGNTIYF.

The J gene is TRBJ2-2, the V gene TRBV11-3; 14 bases fit TRBD2. This CDR3 spans 17 amino acids. The V gene's germline CDR1 is SGHNT and CDR2 YENEEA. The J segment lost 5 bases and the V segment lost 2 bases, leaving 4 bases of the junction unmatched. CDR3 amino acids: CASSLTGLAGVTGELFF. DNA for the CDR3: TGTGCCAGCAGCTTAACGGGACTAGCGGGAGTAACCGGGGAGCTGTTTTTT.

The gene calls are TRBV11-3 and TRBJ1-2, with 9 positions matching TRBD1. Germline trimming cut 1 base from V and 6 bases from J; bases unmatched to any gene: 3. The CDR3 consists of 14 residues. From germline, CDR1 is SGHNT and CDR2 YENEEA. CDR3 loop: CASSLAQGADGYTF. The CDR3, as DNA: TGTGCCAGCAGCTTAGCACAGGGGGCCGATGGCTACACCTTC.

This chain uses TRBV28 with TRBJ1-1, with a tentative D call TRBD1 (5 bases). Germline V gene sequence: CDR1 MDHEN, CDR2 SYDVKM. This CDR3 has 13 residues. Trimming left V 3 bases short and J 1 base short, with 6 bases between. The CDR3: CASSLGQNTEAFF. In DNA, the CDR3 is TGTGCCAGCAGTTTGGGGCAGAACACTGAAGCTTTCTTT.

The rearrangement joins TRBV27 to TRBJ1-2, with unresolved D. The ends were cut back, 4 bases at V and 1 base at J, with 16 bases in the middle. Germline values: CDR1 MNHEY, CDR2 SMNVEV (reference sequence). The CDR3 contains 16 residues. CDR3 DNA sequence: TGTGCCAGCAGTTCTTTGGGCCCCGGAGGTAACTATGGCTACACCTTC. Translated, it gives CASSSLGPGGNYGYTF.

The rearrangement uses TRBV5-1 and TRBJ2-7, with a weak D call TRBD1 (7 bases). Trimming removed 2 bases from V and 7 bases from J, with 13 bases in between. CDR3 length: 13 residues. Germline V gene sequence: CDR1 SGHRS, CDR2 YFSETQ. CDR3 DNA: TGCGCCAGCAGCTTCGGACCAGGGGGGGAGCAGTACTTC. Encoded protein: CASSFGPGGEQYF. The full variable domain, rest sourced from reference TRBV5-1 and TRBJ2-7, is KAGVTQTPRYLIKTRGQQVTLSCSPISGHRSVSWYQQTPGQGLQFLFEYFSETQRNKGNFPGRFSGRQFSNSRSEMNVSTLELGDSALYLCASSFGPGGEQYFGPGTRLTVT.

The chain combines TRBV19 with TRBJ2-2, with D hard to call. This CDR3 comprises 12 residues. Germline-derived CDR1 and CDR2 are LNHDA and SQIVND (reference sequence). Between the trimmed V and J ends, which lost 4 bases and 7 bases, there was a span of 7 bases. For the CDR3, the DNA is TGTGCCAGTAGTAAGACGCTCGGGGAGCTGTTTTTT. Its translation is CASSKTLGELFF.

V and J are TRBV19 and TRBJ1-6; D call uncertain. With 2 bases removed from V and 0 bases from J, the gap between germline ends came to 8 bases. Germline assignment: CDR1 LNHDA and CDR2 SQIVND (reference sequence). The CDR3 spans 16 residues. CDR3 in amino acids: CASSISGVSYNSPLHF. CDR3 nucleotides: TGTGCCAGTAGTATATCTGGGGTCTCCTATAATTCACCCCTCCACTTT.

The chain carries TRBV5-4 and TRBJ2-2; tentatively, D is TRBD2 (6 bases). The CDR3 is 16 amino acids. Germline CDR1 is SGHNT and CDR2 is YYREEE (reference sequence). V lost 4 bases and J lost 4, with 17 bases in between. CDR3 residues: CASSPSMLEGTGELFF. Written as DNA, the CDR3 is TGTGCCAGCAGCCCCTCGATGTTGGAGGGCACCGGGGAGCTGTTTTTT.

This chain links TRBV6-6 with TRBJ1-4; D gene ambiguous. Trimming removed 6 bases from V and 2 bases from J, with 16 bases in between. The germline V gene encodes CDR1 MNHNY and CDR2 SVGAGI (reference sequence). The CDR3 length is 16 residues. CDR3 amino acids: CASRVNPLKTNEKLFF. CDR3 sequence (DNA): TGTGCCAGCAGAGTCAACCCGCTCAAGACTAATGAAAAACTGTTTTTT.